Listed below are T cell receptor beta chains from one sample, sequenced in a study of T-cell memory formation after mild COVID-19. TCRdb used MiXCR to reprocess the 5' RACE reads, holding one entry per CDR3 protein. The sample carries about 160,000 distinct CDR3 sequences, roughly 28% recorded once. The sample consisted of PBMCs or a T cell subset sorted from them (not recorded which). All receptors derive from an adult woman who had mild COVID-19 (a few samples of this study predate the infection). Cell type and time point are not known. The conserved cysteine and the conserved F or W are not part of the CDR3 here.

ASSPTPAEQF	TRBV5-6
ASSSPGGQGRETQY	TRBV7-9
ASSSGQGMNTGELF	TRBV7-6
ASSPGTADQPQH	TRBV12-3/TRBV12-4
ASSQALPSSSGTRF	TRBV4-3
SAVRLAGGQRETQY	TRBV29-1
ASSQSASTVNTGELF	TRBV4-2
ATSEATAPYEQY	TRBV24-1
ASSYRALDTEAF	TRBV6-5
ASILRGDSYNEQF	TRBV7-3
AISPQTSGAGNEQF	TRBV10-3
SATGADSPLH	TRBV20-1
ASSPPGPGNTIY	TRBV7-8
ASRPGDRETQY	TRBV6-5
ASSFGASTDTQY	TRBV5-6
ASSERSGRWNEQY	TRBV2
ASSQGPANTEAF	TRBV3-1
ASSPSGGHGEQF	TRBV7-6
ATSDPGQSPTGELF	TRBV24-1
ASSQDRGPGTEAF	TRBV4-1
ASSPNPPQGAAGANVLT	TRBV18
ASSLVGRETQY	TRBV19
ASRGSNQPQH	TRBV19
ASSLDGSSGNTIY	TRBV7-2
ASSAGQGYEQY	TRBV5-1
ASSLGTRYEQY	TRBV7-9
SARRQGGGYT	TRBV20-1
ASRKTSGDSYEQY	TRBV12-3/TRBV12-4
SALSGNSLSLF	TRBV20-1
ASSEAGTGSSPLH	TRBV2
SVEDFRSNGYGYT	TRBV29-1
ASSPPGQDLYEQY	TRBV5-4
ASSPTGTPATDTQY	TRBV18
SVETSVAEAF	TRBV29-1
AWSVEETQY	TRBV30
ASSIRNFEETQY	TRBV5-1
ASSLVPAGIYEQY	TRBV5-1
ASSENSGRGYEQY	TRBV7-3
ASSEIAGAAYNEQF	TRBV6-1
ASSMEGTAYSPLH	TRBV9
ASKVGGAPNTEAF	TRBV19
ASSFWGGTGELF	TRBV5-1
ASSRPGSNEQF	TRBV18
ASSEGTSRRTDTQY	TRBV2
ASEGIGYNEQF	TRBV2
ASSLERTLYEQY	TRBV7-9
ASSYQTDQPQH	TRBV12-3/TRBV12-4
ASSSEQPTDTQY	TRBV12-3/TRBV12-4
ASSARGQFYEQY	TRBV27
ASSYRPAGVRTGEMF	TRBV6-6